Reported below is one T cell receptor (beta chain). What it binds is not known. The time point was: week 23, last vaccination. Doses consisted of 300 ug of mutant IDH1 20-mer peptide each, paired with topical imiquimod. The entry originates in a study of a mutant IDH1 vaccine in newly diagnosed glioma. Background on the study: Vaccination started 4-6 weeks after radiotherapy alone, or with temozolomide cycles.

Produced via immunoSEQ multiplex PCR; TCRdb's table is partial and in-frame only. The sample lists tens of thousands of clones, approximately 76% occurring once. Study-level findings and limits: Pseudoprogression appeared independent of alterations in top peripheral clonotypes.

This CDR3 has 14 residues. Trimming shortened V by 7 bases and J by 8 bases, and 18 bases separated the two germline ends. The germline gives CDR1 MNHEY, CDR2 SMNVEV (reference sequence). This specimen was PBMCs, taken from a glioma patient whose treatment included an IDH1 peptide vaccine. The V gene is TRBV27, the J gene TRBJ2-1; D not resolved. This TCR derives from a man aged 45 to 65 with glioma. The CDR3 bases are TGTGCCAGCACCGCGTCCTCACCTTGGGATGAGCAGTTCTTC. Its protein is CASTASSPWDEQFF.